Listed below are T cell receptor beta chains from one sample, sequenced in a study of spatial heterogeneity in lung cancer. TCRdb re-derived calls from the 5' RACE reads in MiXCR, one entry per CDR3 protein. This repertoire shows 7,500 to 10,000 distinct CDR3 sequences, approximately 5% found once; its top ten account for around 14%. Sequenced here: lung tumor tissue, sampled at surgery. The receptor source for this set is a female donor with early-stage non-small cell lung cancer. The CDR3 runs from the conserved cysteine through the conserved F or W. The D gene is left open where the match is weak. Clone size is not always given. Where it is, it says once, few, many or a class for expanded clones.

large	.	TRBV4-1	TRBJ2-6	TGCGCCAGCAGGATTGCCCCGTCTGGGGCCAACGTCCTGACTTTC	CASRIAPSGANVLTF
medium-sized	.	TRBV27	TRBJ2-3	TGTGCCAGCAGTTTGTGGGAGTTCGCAGATACGCAGTATTTT	CASSLWEFADTQYF
many	.	TRBV5-1	TRBJ1-1	TGCGCCAGCAGCCCGGATCCAGGGGCGAACACTGAAGCTTTCTTT	CASSPDPGANTEAFF
medium-sized	.	TRBV6-2/TRBV6-3	TRBJ2-3	TGTGCCAGCAGTTCCGTGGATACGCAGTATTTT	CASSSVDTQYF
many	.	TRBV21-1	TRBJ2-7	TGTGCCAGCATCATAAGGCGCGAGCAGTACTTC	CASIIRREQYF
many	.	TRBV6-5	TRBJ1-1	TGTGCCAGCAGCCAAATAGCCCGCGAAGAAGCTTTCTTT	CASSQIAREEAFF
many	TRBD1	TRBV5-1	TRBJ2-7	TGCGCCAGCTCCCCGGGACAGGGGGGCTACGAGCAGTACTTC	CASSPGQGGYEQYF
many	.	TRBV20-1	TRBJ2-7	TGCAGTGCTAGGTCTCAGAAGACGAATTACGAGCAGTACTTC	CSARSQKTNYEQYF
many	.	TRBV7-8	TRBJ2-7	TGTGCCAGCAGCGGTACTAGTTACGAGCAGTACTTC	CASSGTSYEQYF
hyperexpanded	.	TRBV7-8	TRBJ1-6	TGTGCCAGCAGCTTGAGGCCAGACTATAATTCACCCCTCCACTTT	CASSLRPDYNSPLHF
many	.	TRBV10-3	TRBJ2-7	TGTGCCATCAGTGACAGGGGAGGCTCCTACGAGCAGTACTTC	CAISDRGGSYEQYF
medium-sized	.	TRBV28	TRBJ2-7	TGTGCCAGCAGTGGGACTCAAATCTACGAGCAGTACTTC	CASSGTQIYEQYF
medium-sized	TRBD1	TRBV3-1	TRBJ1-1	TGTGCCAGCAGCCTAAGACAGGGAGGTACTGAAGCTTTCTTT	CASSLRQGGTEAFF
medium-sized	.	TRBV28	TRBJ1-4	TGTGCCACTCTTCCTCCAACTAATGAAAAACTGTTTTTT	CATLPPTNEKLFF
.	.	TRBV28	TRBJ1-5	TGTGCCAGCAGTACCCAGAGTGATCAGCCCCAGCATTTT	CASSTQSDQPQHF
many	.	TRBV20-1	TRBJ2-2	TGCAGTGCTAGCCCCCTAGCCCTTCACACCGGGGAGCTGTTTTTT	CSASPLALHTGELFF
medium-sized	.	TRBV7-9	TRBJ2-5	TGTGCCAGCAGCCTGACAGACTTTCAAGAGACCCAGTACTTC	CASSLTDFQETQYF
few	TRBD2	TRBV11-2	TRBJ2-1	TGTGCCAGCATCTCCGGGACTAGAACCAATGAGCAGTTCTTC	CASISGTRTNEQFF
many	.	TRBV6-5	TRBJ2-3	TGTGCCAGCAGTTACTCTCTAAGGGGAACGGGATCCACAGATACGCAGTATTTT	CASSYSLRGTGSTDTQYF
many	TRBD2	TRBV12-3/TRBV12-4	TRBJ2-7	TGTGCCAGCAACCCTGGGACTAGCGGGAGTTACGAGCAGTACTTC	CASNPGTSGSYEQYF
few	.	TRBV7-9	TRBJ2-1	TGTGCCAGCGTCGGGGGACCCTCCTACAATGAGCAGTTCTTC	CASVGGPSYNEQFF
few	TRBD2	TRBV5-4	TRBJ2-1	TGTGCCAGCAGCTCAGGACTAGTTTACAATGAGCAGTTCTTC	CASSSGLVYNEQFF
medium-sized	TRBD1	TRBV11-2	TRBJ1-4	TGTGCCAGTCGGGACAGGGCCTCTTTGAGGGAAAAACTGTTTTTT	CASRDRASLREKLFF
.	TRBD2	TRBV7-9	TRBJ2-1	TGTGCCAGCAGCGTCAGGACTAGCGGGAAGTCCTACAATGAGCAGTTCTTC	CASSVRTSGKSYNEQFF
many	TRBD1	TRBV25-1	TRBJ2-1	TGTGCCAGCAGTGGGACAGGGGGTGTATACAATGAGCAGTTCTTC	CASSGTGGVYNEQFF
many	.	TRBV7-3	TRBJ1-2	TGTGCCAGCAGCTTCTCGGGGGCGAGCTATGGCTACACCTTC	CASSFSGASYGYTF
many	TRBD1	TRBV27	TRBJ1-1	TGTGCCAGCGGTGCAGGGGGGATGAACACTGAAGCTTTCTTT	CASGAGGMNTEAFF
many	TRBD1	TRBV20-1	TRBJ2-7	TGCAGTGCTAGAGGAGGTAGACAGGGAAGTTACGAGCAGTACTTC	CSARGGRQGSYEQYF
many	TRBD1	TRBV5-1	TRBJ2-7	TGCGCCAGCAGCTTGGTTGGGACAGGGGATTACGAGCAGTACTTC	CASSLVGTGDYEQYF
many	TRBD2	TRBV2	TRBJ2-1	TGTGCCAGCAGTGAATTAGCGGGAGGGGATGAGCAGTTCTTC	CASSELAGGDEQFF
medium-sized	.	TRBV5-1	TRBJ1-6	TGCGCCAGCAGCTTAACCGGGACAAGTAATTCACCCCTCCACTTT	CASSLTGTSNSPLHF
many	TRBD2	TRBV5-1	TRBJ2-1	TGCGCCAGCAGCTTGGGACTAGCGAGTGAGCAGTTCTTC	CASSLGLASEQFF
medium-sized	.	TRBV5-1	TRBJ1-2	TGCGCCAGCAGCTTGGCCTTACAGGGATATGGCTACACCTTC	CASSLALQGYGYTF
many	.	TRBV10-2	TRBJ2-7	TGCGCCAGCAGTGATGTAAGCTCCTACGAGCAGTACTTC	CASSDVSSYEQYF
medium-sized	.	TRBV18	TRBJ1-3	TGTGCCAGCTCACCCGAAGCTGGAAACACCATATATTTT	CASSPEAGNTIYF
medium-sized	.	TRBV12-3/TRBV12-4	TRBJ2-7	TGTGCCAGCGGGCCGCGGGGATACGAGCAGTACTTC	CASGPRGYEQYF
many	.	TRBV20-1	TRBJ2-1	TGCAGTGCCGAAAACTCCCTAGCTGCGGCCCACACATCGGAGGAGTTCTTC	CSAENSLAAAHTSEEFF
few	.	TRBV30	TRBJ2-2	TGTGCCTGGAACCTTTTAAAAGGGGAGCTGTTTTTT	CAWNLLKGELFF
medium-sized	TRBD2	TRBV20-1	TRBJ2-3	TGCAGTGCTAGAACCCAGACTAGCGGGAGGTCAGATACGCAGTATTTT	CSARTQTSGRSDTQYF